The clone carrying this TCR beta chain was detected a few times. Combining iRepertoire HTBI primers with Arm-PCR of CDR3 regions, the authors built TCR beta libraries. MiXCR, run by TCRdb on the multiplex PCR reads, gives a single entry per CDR3 protein. The data contain a few hundred thousand distinct CDR3 sequences, around 20% of them singletons. The sample is drawn from a study of regulatory T cells in long-lasting Graves disease. Stated time point: persistent/refractory GD, antithyroid drugs over 5 years with positive TRAb. Following extraction of RNA from PBMCs, that RNA was used to make the TCR library. The CDR3 is made up of 18 amino acids. Germline-derived CDR1 and CDR2 are MDHEN and SYDVKM. The V gene end was trimmed by 4 bases and the J gene end by 0 bases; junction bases not matched to a gene: 12.

V usage is TRBV28 and J usage is TRBJ2-3, with 8 positions matching TRBD2. This TCR derives from a female donor with Graves disease. The sample was peripheral blood mononuclear cells (PBMCs), taken when the disease was refractory, from a patient treated with antithyroid drugs. The CDR3 sequence: CASSSRGGLAFSTDTQYF. The CDR3 bases are TGTGCCAGCAGTTCCCGGGGAGGACTAGCATTCAGCACAGATACGCAGTATTTT.